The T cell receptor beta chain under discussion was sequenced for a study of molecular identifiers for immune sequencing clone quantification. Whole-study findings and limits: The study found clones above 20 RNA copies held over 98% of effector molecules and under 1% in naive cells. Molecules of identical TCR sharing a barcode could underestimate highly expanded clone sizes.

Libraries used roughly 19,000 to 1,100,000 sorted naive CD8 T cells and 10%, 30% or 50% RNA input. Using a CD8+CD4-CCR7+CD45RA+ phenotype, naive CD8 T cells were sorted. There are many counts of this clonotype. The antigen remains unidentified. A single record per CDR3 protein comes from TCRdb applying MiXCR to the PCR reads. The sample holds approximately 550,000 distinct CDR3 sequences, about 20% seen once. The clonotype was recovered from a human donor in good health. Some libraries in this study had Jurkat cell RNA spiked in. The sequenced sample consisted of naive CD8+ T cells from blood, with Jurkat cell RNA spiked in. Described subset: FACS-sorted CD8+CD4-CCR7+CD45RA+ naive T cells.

In DNA form, the CDR3 reads TGCGCCAGCAGCTCGTGGGACACGGAACGGGAGACCCAGTACTTC. Protein: CASSSWDTERETQYF. The V gene is TRBV5-1, the J gene TRBJ2-5, with a possible D match to TRBD1 (6 bases). Germline CDR1 is SGHRS and CDR2 is YFSETQ. The V gene lost 3 bases and the J gene lost 5 bases, with 17 bases spanning the gap. The CDR3 has 15 amino acids.